The 2 T cell receptor beta chains presented below share a single source sample, sequenced in a study of shared clonotypes between healthy human individuals. The table came from immunoSEQ multiplex PCR; TCRdb's copy has only in-frame clones and leaves some out. The sample records some 1.4 million clones, 96% being singletons. The sequencing sample was made of naive CD4+ T cells sorted from blood. Subset defined: CD45RA+ positively selected. The receptors shown here come from a man aged 25 to 40 in good health.

The chain recombines TRBV5-1 with TRBJ2-3; 8 nucleotides agree with TRBD1. V gave up 4 bases and J gave up 6 bases; unmatched junction bases: 10. Germline CDR1 reads SGHRS; CDR2 reads YFSETQ. The CDR3 sequence is 15 residues long. The CDR3 DNA is TGCGCCAGCAGCAGAACAGGGGGATTTGGGGATACGCAGTATTTT. This codes for CASSRTGGFGDTQYF.

The chain has TRBV29-1 and TRBJ2-7; D assignment may be TRBD1 or TRBD2 (6 bases each). The CDR3 consists of 11 residues. From germline, CDR1 is SQVTM and CDR2 ANQGSEA. Trimming cost V 5 bases and J 12 bases, with 17 bases left between them. CDR3 in amino acids: CSVLGGERRYF. CDR3 nucleotides: TGCAGCGTTTTGGGGGGCGAGCGCAGGTACTTC.